This T cell receptor (beta chain) was identified during a study of T cells in Graves' hyperthyroidism and ophthalmopathy. Overall study context: Staff took peripheral blood when the initial diagnosis was made, before any treatment began.

This clonotype was recorded at least ten times. The antigen remains unidentified. Regions amplified from RNA transcripts were the TCR beta CDR3 regions. TCR CDR3 regions were first amplified by RT-PCR with HTBI primers. TCRdb reprocessed the multiplex PCR reads with MiXCR, giving one entry per CDR3 protein. The table lists approximately 430,000 distinct CDR3 sequences, approximately 14% of them singletons. The germline CDR1 and CDR2 sequences are PRHDT and FYEKMQ (reference sequence). The V end lost 4 bases, the J end lost 2 bases, and 12 bases lay between the germline ends. This CDR3 spans 14 amino acids. Notes on the study in general: Most thyroid-expanded clonotypes above 0.001 were also found in blood.

Patients aged 18 to 65 had newly diagnosed hyperthyroidism that had lasted under 2 months. The chain links TRBV13 to TRBJ2-7, with D possibly being TRBD1 or TRBD2 (6 bases each). The clonotype originates from a woman aged 18-29 years with Graves' hyperthyroidism. Sequencing input: blood. The chain's CDR3 is CASSSGGNPYEQYF. The CDR3 DNA sequence: TGTGCCAGCAGCTCCGGGGGCAATCCCTACGAGCAGTACTTC.